This T cell receptor (beta chain) originates from a study of cytomegalovirus exposure and HLA in healthy donors. Study observations and caveats: When a later analysis was performed, an Asian-associated ancestry cluster reportedly had fewer N-insertions than the roughly 700-donor mean. HLA-A and HLA-B allele assignments for most subjects were reportedly predicted accurately using TCR beta sequences. Later on, a genetic analysis was performed. It linked a missense variant in DCLRE1C with V- and J-gene trimming of TCR beta.

Amplification used 60 Vbeta primers and 13 Jbeta primers. Assay used: immunoSEQ multiplex PCR; TCRdb lists only in-frame clones, some missing. The sample has roughly 100,000 clones; 75% to 85% are singletons. A word on this clone: What it binds is unknown.

V was cut by 1 base and J by 7 bases, with 10 bases left in between. This CDR3 comprises 13 residues. CDR1 is SGHTA and CDR2 is FQGNSA in the germline V gene. The clonotype comes from a man aged 25 to 40 in good health and CMV-seronegative. The chain carries TRBV7-2 and TRBJ1-2; TRBD1 is a possible D gene (5 bases). Material: PBMCs. The CDR3 reads CASSLEGGAGYTF. Written as DNA, the CDR3 is TGTGCCAGCAGCTTAGAGGGTGGGGCTGGCTACACCTTC.